Sequencing of this T cell receptor (beta chain) was carried out in a study of T-cell reconstitution after alpha-beta-depleted transplantation in children. This CDR3 has 15 residues. Germline CDR1 and CDR2: SGHRS and YFSETQ. The V and J ends lost 7 bases and 9 bases respectively, with 20 bases between them. Unique molecular identifiers were incorporated when the TCRbeta library was constructed. TCRdb fed the PCR reads into MiXCR, producing one record per CDR3 protein. The sample has 280,000 or so distinct CDR3 sequences, around a tenth seen once. The clonotype originates from a male patient aged 2 to 10 who had a stem cell transplant for chronic granulomatous disease, so the T cells may come from the graft donor. This chain links TRBV5-1 with TRBJ1-6; D unclear. The sequencing used peripheral blood, collected 180 days after TCRalphabeta/CD19-depleted stem cell transplant. CDR3 nucleotides: TGCGCCAGCGCAGGAGATCCACTTGCCCTTTCACCCCTCCACTTT. Amino acid sequence: CASAGDPLALSPLHF.